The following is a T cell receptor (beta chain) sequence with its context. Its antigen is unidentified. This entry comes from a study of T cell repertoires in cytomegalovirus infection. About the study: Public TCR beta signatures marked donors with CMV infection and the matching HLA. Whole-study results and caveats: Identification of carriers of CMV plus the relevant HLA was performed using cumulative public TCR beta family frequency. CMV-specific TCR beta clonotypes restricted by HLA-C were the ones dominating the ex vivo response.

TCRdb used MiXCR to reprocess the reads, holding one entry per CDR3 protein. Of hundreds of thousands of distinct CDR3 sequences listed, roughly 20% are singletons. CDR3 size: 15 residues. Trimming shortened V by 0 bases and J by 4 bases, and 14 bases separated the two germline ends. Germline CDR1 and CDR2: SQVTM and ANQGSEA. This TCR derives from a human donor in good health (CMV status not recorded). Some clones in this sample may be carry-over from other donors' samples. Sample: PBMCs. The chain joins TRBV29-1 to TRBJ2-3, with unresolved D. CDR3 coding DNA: TGCAGCGTTGAAGAAGGACCGAGACGCCCAGATACGCAGTATTTT. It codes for CSVEEGPRRPDTQYF.